Given below is one T cell receptor beta chain in context. This record comes from a study of blood T cell repertoires in COVID-19. Overall study: Donors in the United States, Italy and Spain gave samples during acute or convalescent COVID-19. Nucleic acid was either cDNA or gDNA, and it came from T cells, B-cell-depleted T cells, or PBMCs.

Only in-frame clones appear in the TCRdb table, and some are missing; sequencing was by immunoSEQ multiplex PCR. The sample yields about 120,000 clones, over 80% seen once. The junction had 9 bases not matched to a gene; V was cut back by 5 bases and J by 5 bases. The CDR3 extends over 15 amino acids. Germline CDR1 MGHDK, CDR2 SYGVNS. The chain carries TRBV25-1 and TRBJ2-5, with TRBD1 matching 9 bases. Sequencing was done on a sample of peripheral blood. The TCR was taken from a man aged 25-45 years with acute or convalescent COVID-19. The CDR3 protein is CASSTRDRVRETQYF. The CDR3 DNA follows: TGTGCCAGCAGTACCCGGGACAGGGTAAGGGAGACCCAGTACTTC.